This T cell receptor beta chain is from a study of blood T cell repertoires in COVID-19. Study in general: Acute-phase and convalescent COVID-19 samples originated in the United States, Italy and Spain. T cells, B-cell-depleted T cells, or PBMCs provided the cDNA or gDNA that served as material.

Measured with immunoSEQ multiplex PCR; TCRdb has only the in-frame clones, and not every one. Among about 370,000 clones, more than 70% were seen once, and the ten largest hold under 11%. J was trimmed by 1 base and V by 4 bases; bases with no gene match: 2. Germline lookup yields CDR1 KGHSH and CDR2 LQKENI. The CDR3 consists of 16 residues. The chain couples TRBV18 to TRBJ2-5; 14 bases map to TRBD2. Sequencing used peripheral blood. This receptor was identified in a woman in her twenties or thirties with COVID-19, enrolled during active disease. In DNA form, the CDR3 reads TGTGCCAGCTCACGCGGGACTAGCGGGAGCCAAGAGACCCAGTACTTC. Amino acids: CASSRGTSGSQETQYF.